The entry that follows covers one T cell receptor (beta chain) sequence. Germline V gene data show CDR1 as DFQATT and CDR2 as SNEGSKA (reference sequence). The CDR3 loop spans 10 amino acids. J was trimmed by 12 bases and V by 6 bases; bases with no gene match: 8. The data were obtained in a study of T cell responses to AZD1222 COVID-19 vaccine. Method: immunoSEQ multiplex PCR; TCRdb's copy keeps in-frame clones and lacks some. The repertoire has approximately 190,000 clones, 90% to 95% of them found once; the top ten carry 9.2%. Here the sequenced sample was peripheral blood, taken on day 0 of AZD1222 vaccination. The rearrangement links TRBV20-1 to TRBJ2-7; 7 nucleotides agree with TRBD1. The TCR was taken from an adult in good health. CDR3 nucleotides: TGCAGTGCCTATGCAGGGGGTCGGTACTTC. Translated, it gives CSAYAGGRYF.